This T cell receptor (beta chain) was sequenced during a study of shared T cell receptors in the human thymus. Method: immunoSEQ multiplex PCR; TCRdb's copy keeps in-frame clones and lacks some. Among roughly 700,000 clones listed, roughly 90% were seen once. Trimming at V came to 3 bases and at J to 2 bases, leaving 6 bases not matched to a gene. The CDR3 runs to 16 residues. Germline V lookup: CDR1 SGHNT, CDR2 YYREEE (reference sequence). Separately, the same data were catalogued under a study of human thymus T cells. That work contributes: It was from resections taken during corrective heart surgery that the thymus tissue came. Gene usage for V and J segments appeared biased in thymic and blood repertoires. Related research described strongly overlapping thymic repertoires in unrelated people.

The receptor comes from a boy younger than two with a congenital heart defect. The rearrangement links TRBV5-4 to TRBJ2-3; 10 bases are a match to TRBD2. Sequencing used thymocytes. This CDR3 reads CASSSAGTSVTDTQYF. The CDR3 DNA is TGTGCCAGCAGCTCGGCCGGGACTAGCGTCACAGATACGCAGTATTTT.